Shown below are 28 T cell receptor beta chains from a single sample sequenced in a study of T cells in Graves' hyperthyroidism and ophthalmopathy (dated by TCRdb to the late 2010s). Libraries were prepared through multiplex PCR. TCRdb records Illumina HiSeq 2000 as the sequencer. TCR beta CDR3 regions were amplified from RNA transcripts. The TCR CDR3 was subjected to a first round of RT-PCR using the HTBI primer set and the Qiagen OneStep RT-PCR kit. TCRdb applied fastp at Q25 and MiXCR to the public reads, then kept only in-frame beta chains. One record per CDR3 amino acid sequence lists the most common genes and DNA. In all, the sample holds around 400,000 distinct CDR3 sequences, and 25% of those were seen once. The leading ten clones occupy more than 60% of the sample. The sequenced material came from blood. These receptors were collected from a man aged 45 to 65 with Graves' hyperthyroidism.

This clonotype was seen repeatedly, ten times or more. The V gene is TRBV2, the J gene TRBJ2-7, with D tentatively TRBD1 (6 bases). V dropped 3 bases and J dropped 3 bases, with 12 bases sitting between them. Germline loops: CDR1 SNHLY, CDR2 FYNNEI. The CDR3 is 14 amino acids. CDR3 amino acids: CASSDSGHIYEQYF. CDR3 DNA: TGTGCCAGCAGTGATTCGGGACACATCTACGAGCAGTACTTC.

This clonotype was seen more than once but under ten times. This CDR3 is CASSTQGFTEAFF. The CDR3 DNA follows: TGTGCCAGCAGTACACAGGGATTCACTGAAGCTTTCTTT. This rearrangement joins TRBV12-3 or TRBV12-4 to TRBJ1-1, with a weak D call TRBD1 (6 bases). The CDR3 is 13 amino acids. Trimming pared 5 bases from V and 4 bases from J, leaving 11 bases between.

This clonotype was detected only a few times. The germline gene is not matched at one end of the junction; a read error may be the cause. The chain uses TRBV7-9 and TRBJ2-7, with 9 bases lining up with TRBD2. CDR1 SEHNR and CDR2 FQNEAQ come from the germline V gene (reference sequence). The CDR3 runs to 15 residues. CDR3 sequence (DNA): TGTGCCAGCAGCTTAGCTGGGACTAGCTCCGACGAGCAGTACTTC. This gives the protein CASSLAGTSSDEQYF.

This clonotype turned up a few times. The chain employs TRBV2 and TRBJ2-3; 7 bases align to TRBD2. With 5 bases clipped from V and 0 bases from J, the junction kept 5 bases outside the gene matches. Germline V lookup: CDR1 SNHLY, CDR2 FYNNEI. The CDR3 loop spans 15 amino acids. CDR3: CASSPSGPSTDTQYF. CDR3 nucleotides: TGTGCCAGCAGTCCTAGCGGTCCTAGCACAGATACGCAGTATTTT.

In its sample, this clonotype was seen a few times. This chain uses TRBV3-1 with TRBJ2-5; TRBD2 aligns across 9 bases. The V gene's germline CDR1 is LGHDT and CDR2 YNNKEL (reference sequence). This CDR3 has 15 residues. Trimming at V came to 3 bases and at J to 3 bases, leaving 5 bases not matched to a gene. CDR3 in amino acids: CASSHETSGKETQYF. The DNA of the CDR3 is TGTGCCAGCAGCCATGAGACTAGCGGAAAAGAGACCCAGTACTTC.

This clonotype has more than one count but fewer than ten. The V gene is TRBV29-1, the J gene TRBJ2-5; D call uncertain. Trimming took off 7 bases at V and 6 bases at J, with 12 bases between the two ends. The CDR3 is 11 amino acids. Germline lookup yields CDR1 SQVTM and CDR2 ANQGSEA. CDR3 sequence (DNA): TGCAGCGATCGAGCCATGCAGACCCAGTACTTC. This encodes CSDRAMQTQYF. Variable domain in full (rest from reference TRBV29-1 and TRBJ2-5): SAVISQKPSRDICQRGTSLTIQCQVDSQVTMMFWYRQQPGQSLTLIATANQGSEATYESGFVIDKFPISRPNLTFSTLTVSNMSPEDSSIYLCSDRAMQTQYFGPGTRLLVL.

Only a few counts were recorded for this clonotype. The V and J genes are TRBV20-1 and TRBJ2-3; D ambiguous. V was pared by 8 bases and J by 4 bases, with 10 bases between. The CDR3 sequence is 11 residues long. Germline values: CDR1 DFQATT, CDR2 SNEGSKA (reference sequence). The CDR3 region has the DNA TGCAGTTTAGGACGGGCAGATACGCAGTATTTT. Amino acids: CSLGRADTQYF.

With regard to this clonotype: The junction departs from germline at one end; a sequencing error may be responsible. This chain links TRBV9 with TRBJ1-5; 7 nucleotides match TRBD1. This CDR3 has 14 residues. Germline CDR1 is SGDLS and CDR2 is YYNGEE. The CDR3 reads CASISGGHNQPRHF. In DNA form, the CDR3 reads TGTGCCAGCATTTCAGGGGGGCACAATCAGCCCCGGCATTTT.

This clonotype came up many times. This rearrangement joins TRBV6-1 to TRBJ1-1, with D uncertain. Germline CDR1 and CDR2: MNHNS and SASEGT. The ends were cut back, 3 bases at V and 4 bases at J, with 6 bases in the middle. The CDR3 consists of 12 residues. DNA for the CDR3: TGTGCCAGCAGTGAGGCAATCACTGAAGCTTTCTTT. This translates into CASSEAITEAFF.

Notes on this clonotype: Mismatch with germline at one junction end may stem from a read error. The chain carries TRBV7-7 and TRBJ2-5; 9 bases align to TRBD2. This CDR3 has 14 amino acids. The germline V gene encodes CDR1 SSHAT and CDR2 FNYEAQ (reference sequence). The CDR3 reads CASSSGTSIETQYF. As DNA, the CDR3 is TGTGCTAGCAGTTCGGGGACTAGCATCGAGACCCAGTACTTC.

This clonotype was seen ten or more times. This chain links TRBV7-2 with TRBJ1-6; a weak D match, TRBD1 (5 bases). This CDR3 has 13 residues. Trimming left V 2 bases short and J 10 bases short, with 9 bases between. Germline CDR1 is SGHTA and CDR2 is FQGNSA. The CDR3 loop reads CASSLMTASPLHF. The CDR3 DNA reads as TGTGCCAGCAGCTTAATGACAGCCTCACCCCTCCACTTT.

This clonotype came up a few times. J is TRBJ2-7 and V is TRBV28; D could derive from TRBD1 or TRBD2 (5 bases each). This CDR3 contains 15 residues. V shed 6 bases and J shed 2 bases, with 17 bases lying between them. Germline-derived CDR1 and CDR2 are MDHEN and SYDVKM. The CDR3 spells CASSPQWDGAYEQYF. In DNA, the CDR3 is TGTGCCAGCAGCCCACAATGGGACGGAGCCTACGAGCAGTACTTC.

This clonotype was observed a handful of times. This rearrangement joins TRBV9 to TRBJ1-3; tentative D call: TRBD1 (6 bases). The CDR3 is made up of 15 amino acids. Germline CDR1 and CDR2: SGDLS and YYNGEE. The V gene lost 1 base and the J gene lost 1 base, with 9 bases spanning the gap. CDR3 amino acids: CASSVLGTSGNTIYF. CDR3 DNA: TGTGCCAGCAGCGTACTTGGGACATCTGGAAACACCATATATTTT.

This chain's CDR3 is CASSGTGGSNTEAFF. The CDR3 region has the DNA TGCGCCAGCAGCGGGACAGGGGGCTCGAACACTGAAGCTTTCTTT. The rearrangement joins TRBV5-1 to TRBJ1-1; TRBD1 matches at 12 bases. J gave up 1 base and V 4 bases, and 2 bases lay outside the gene matches. The CDR3 sequence is 15 residues long. The germline gives CDR1 SGHRS, CDR2 YFSETQ.

There are a few counts of this clonotype. The chain links TRBV30 to TRBJ1-1; D gene uncertain. V lost 3 bases to trimming and J lost 11 bases, with 10 bases between them. The CDR3 consists of 10 residues. Germline assignment: CDR1 GTSNPN and CDR2 SVGIG (reference sequence). CDR3 sequence (DNA): TGTGCCTGGAGCAATAGGGTCGCTTTCTTT. Protein: CAWSNRVAFF.

The sample holds a few counts of this clonotype. The V call is TRBV12-3 or TRBV12-4, the J call TRBJ1-1, with D tentatively TRBD1 (5 bases). This CDR3 comprises 14 residues. Trimming cost V 4 bases and J 0 bases, with 9 bases left between them. The CDR3 protein is CASSSQGLNTEAFF. The CDR3 DNA is TGTGCCAGCAGTTCCCAGGGATTGAACACTGAAGCTTTCTTT.

The gene calls are TRBV27 and TRBJ2-3; 8 positions match TRBD1. Per the germline V gene, CDR1 is MNHEY and CDR2 is SMNVEV (reference sequence). J lost 8 bases, V lost 10 bases, and 11 bases had no gene match. This CDR3 comprises 13 residues. CDR3 DNA: TGTGCCACCGCTGGACAGGGTGAGGGTACGCAGTATTTT. It yields the protein CATAGQGEGTQYF.

This clonotype was seen ten or more times. This sequence joins TRBV7-9 and TRBJ2-7, with a possible D match to TRBD2 (6 bases). Trimming shortened V by 1 base and J by 3 bases, and 13 bases separated the two germline ends. Germline-derived CDR1 and CDR2 are SEHNR and FQNEAQ (reference sequence). The CDR3 totals 15 residues. The CDR3 bases are TGTGCCAGCAGCTTAGAGCCGGGAGAGTACTACGAGCAGTACTTC. It codes for CASSLEPGEYYEQYF. The variable domain in full, with the rest retrieved from reference TRBV7-9 and TRBJ2-7, is DTGVSQNPRHKITKRGQNVTFRCDPISEHNRLYWYRQTLGQGPEFLTYFQNEAQLEKSRLLSDRFSAERPKGSFSTLEIQRTEQGDSAMYLCASSLEPGEYYEQYFGPGTRLTVT.

The V gene is TRBV29-1, the J gene TRBJ2-2; D remains ambiguous. Germline CDR1 reads SQVTM; CDR2 reads ANQGSEA. Between the trimmed V and J ends, which lost 6 bases and 5 bases, there was a span of 13 bases. This CDR3 is built from 13 residues. The CDR3 coding sequence is TGCAGCGTCAAAACTACATCAACCGGGGAGCTGTTTTTT. Its translation is CSVKTTSTGELFF.

This clonotype was seen more than once but under ten times. The rearrangement uses TRBV15 and TRBJ1-1; no firm D call. Germline CDR1 and CDR2: LNHNV and YYDKDF (reference sequence). Deletions cut 2 bases from V and 2 bases from J, with 15 bases between. The CDR3 spans 16 residues. The CDR3 DNA is TGTGCCACCAGCAGAACCCGCGAGGCCTTAAACACTGAAGCTTTCTTT. Translation: CATSRTREALNTEAFF.

This clonotype was seen only a few times. The chain uses TRBV3-1 and TRBJ2-3; D ambiguous. V shed 1 base and J shed 1 base, with 3 bases lying between them. Germline V gene data show CDR1 as LGHDT and CDR2 as YNNKEL (reference sequence). The CDR3 sequence is 13 residues long. The CDR3 loop reads CASSQVRTDTQYF. CDR3 DNA: TGTGCCAGCAGCCAAGTGCGCACAGATACGCAGTATTTT.

As to this clonotype: Given the absence of the conserved phenylalanine or tryptophan at the CDR3 end, a read error is likely. The chain couples TRBV7-3 to TRBJ2-4; a weak D match, TRBD2 (6 bases). CDR1 SGHTA and CDR2 FQGTGA come from the germline V gene. V was trimmed by 2 bases and J by 1 base, leaving 15 bases between them. The CDR3 length is 17 residues. The CDR3 coding sequence is TGTGCCAGCAGCTTATTGACGGGAGTGGGGGCCAAAAACATTCAGTACCTC. Translation: CASSLLTGVGAKNIQYL.

The chain uses TRBV19 and TRBJ2-7; TRBD1 or TRBD2 may be the D gene (5 bases each). CDR1 is LNHDA, CDR2 SQIVND, per germline (reference sequence). Trimming stripped 8 bases from V and 2 bases from J, with 16 bases between. The CDR3 sequence is 14 residues long. The CDR3 reads CASGPGPQTYEQYF. The CDR3 DNA reads TGTGCCAGTGGACCGGGACCACAGACCTACGAGCAGTACTTC.

This clonotype was seen at least ten times. The V gene is TRBV3-1, the J gene TRBJ2-1, with TRBD1 as a possible D gene (5 bases). V was cut by 4 bases and J by 4 bases, with 11 bases left in between. The CDR3 contains 14 residues. CDR1 is LGHDT and CDR2 is YNNKEL in the germline V gene (reference sequence). This CDR3 is CASSPQVTYNEQFF. Here the CDR3 DNA reads TGTGCCAGCAGCCCACAGGTAACTTACAATGAGCAGTTCTTC.

The J gene is TRBJ1-5, the V gene TRBV6-1, with D possibly matching TRBD1 (5 bases). CDR1 MNHNS and CDR2 SASEGT come from the germline V gene. The length of the CDR3 is 13 residues. Trimming removed 6 bases from V and 6 bases from J, with 12 bases in between. CDR3 loop: CASSNPGTQPQHF. The CDR3, as DNA: TGTGCCAGCAGCAATCCCGGGACTCAGCCCCAGCATTTT.

The V and J genes are TRBV24-1 and TRBJ2-1; no clear D. The V gene's germline CDR1 is KGHDR and CDR2 SFDVKD. The V gene lost 4 bases and the J gene lost 4 bases, with 16 bases spanning the gap. This CDR3 spans 16 amino acids. DNA of the CDR3: TGTGCCACCAGTGAGGCCATGAGTGCACGTTACAATGAGCAGTTCTTC. Translating it yields CATSEAMSARYNEQFF.

In its sample, this clonotype was seen a few times. The chain uses TRBV13 and TRBJ2-1, with TRBD1 matching over 12 bases. The CDR3 is made up of 14 amino acids. CDR1 PRHDT and CDR2 FYEKMQ come from the germline V gene (reference sequence). V dropped 8 bases and J dropped 7; count of bases not matched to a gene: 6. The CDR3, as DNA: TGTGCCAGCCGGGGACAGGGGGCCCATAATGAGCAGTTCTTC. Amino acids: CASRGQGAHNEQFF.

The V and J genes are TRBV4-2 and TRBJ2-1; D call uncertain. The CDR3 covers 14 residues. Germline CDR1 reads LGHNA; CDR2 reads YNFKEQ. V was trimmed by 4 bases and J by 4 bases, leaving 11 bases between them. The CDR3 sequence is CASSPETEYNEQFF. CDR3 sequence (DNA): TGTGCCAGCAGCCCAGAGACGGAGTACAATGAGCAGTTCTTC.